These 3 T cell receptor beta chains were all obtained from the same sample, sequenced in a study of spatial heterogeneity in lung cancer. TCRdb re-called the 5' RACE reads with MiXCR, one entry per CDR3 protein. The data show approximately 90,000 distinct CDR3 sequences, roughly 10% seen once. Time point specified: sample taken at primary tumor resection. No cell sorting; template was whole RNA from tumor, lung tissue or PBMC. The specimen was PBMCs, collected at surgery. The receptors derive from a male donor with early-stage non-small cell lung cancer.

This clonotype was seen only a few times. This chain joins TRBV19 and TRBJ2-5; 10 nucleotides line up with TRBD1. Germline V gene data show CDR1 as LNHDA and CDR2 as SQIVND (reference sequence). The J segment lost 1 base and the V segment lost 4 bases, leaving 3 bases of the junction unmatched. The CDR3 consists of 15 residues. Here the CDR3 DNA reads TGTGCCAGTAGTAAGAGGACAGGGGGCCAAGAGACCCAGTACTTC. It codes for CASSKRTGGQETQYF.

The chain links TRBV29-1 to TRBJ2-7, with TRBD1 identical over 8 bases. The CDR3 runs to 13 residues. Per the germline V gene, CDR1 is SQVTM and CDR2 is ANQGSEA. The J segment lost 7 bases and the V segment lost 2 bases, leaving 7 bases of the junction unmatched. The CDR3 DNA reads as TGCAGCGTTGAAACCCAGGGGGCTGGGGAGCAGTACTTC. Residues: CSVETQGAGEQYF.

This clonotype turned up a few times. The V and J genes are TRBV11-2 and TRBJ2-3; D assignment may be TRBD1 or TRBD2 (5 bases each). V lost 4 bases and J 5 bases, leaving 13 bases between the germline ends. The CDR3 loop spans 14 amino acids. Looked up from germline, CDR1 is SGHAT and CDR2 is FQNNGV. In DNA form, the CDR3 reads TGTGCCAGCAGCTGGGCGAGGGGCGTAGATACGCAGTATTTT. Its protein is CASSWARGVDTQYF.